Reported below is one TCR beta chain. CDR3 length: 14 amino acids. Germline CDR1 DFQATT, CDR2 SNEGSKA (reference sequence). V lost 5 bases to trimming and J lost 10 bases, with 21 bases between them. The TCRbeta library incorporated unique molecular identifiers. TCRdb reprocessed the PCR reads with MiXCR, giving one entry per CDR3 protein. The sample consists of about 830,000 distinct CDR3 sequences, around 17% of them appearing once. The sample originates from a study of T-cell reconstitution after alpha-beta-depleted transplantation in children. This specimen was PBMCs, mostly from graft donor cells, taken 360 days after TCRalphabeta/CD19-depleted stem cell transplant. This sequence was found in a male patient younger than 18 who had a stem cell transplant for acute lymphoblastic leukemia, so the T cells may come from the graft donor. V usage is TRBV20-1 and J usage is TRBJ2-1; D is unclear. Here the CDR3 reads CSALHPFRVLEQFF. CDR3 DNA sequence: TGCAGTGCTCTCCACCCCTTCCGGGTCCTAGAGCAGTTCTTC.